The 7 T cell receptor beta chains below were found in one sample sequenced in a study of shared clonotypes between healthy human individuals. Sequenced by immunoSEQ multiplex PCR; TCRdb stores in-frame clones only, minus some. The data hold about 2.2 million clones, with roughly 93% observed a single time. CD45RO-negative cells were positively selected for CCR7, leaving out terminally differentiated effector memory CD45RA+ cells. Sequenced: naive CD8+ T cells from PBMCs. The receptors come from a man between 18 and 29 years old in good health. Some clones in this sample may be carry-over from other donors' samples.

The rearrangement uses TRBV5-6 and TRBJ2-3; D gene uncertain. V was shortened by 4 bases and J by 2 bases, with 11 bases between the two germline ends. Germline-derived CDR1 and CDR2 are SGHDT and YYEEEE. The CDR3 has 14 residues. The CDR3 DNA follows: TGTGCCAGCAGCCGGCGACTTAACACAGATACGCAGTATTTT. It encodes CASSRRLNTDTQYF.

The genes are TRBV11-3 and TRBJ2-1, with 11 nucleotides matching TRBD2. The CDR3 runs to 16 residues. Germline V gene sequence: CDR1 SGHNT, CDR2 YENEEA. With V trimmed by 6 bases and J by 5 bases, 9 bases remained unmatched. The CDR3 DNA follows: TGTGCCAGCAGTCATGGACTAGCGGGCCTTAACAATGAGCAGTTCTTC. This codes for CASSHGLAGLNNEQFF.

The chain couples TRBV4-1 to TRBJ2-5; D gene unclear. The V gene lost 1 base and the J gene lost 5 bases, with 11 bases spanning the gap. Germline CDR1 and CDR2: MGHRA and YSYEKL. CDR3 length: 14 residues. CDR3 in amino acids: CASSQAGPEETQYF. The CDR3 DNA reads TGCGCCAGCAGCCAAGCCGGGCCGGAGGAGACCCAGTACTTC.

V gene TRBV5-6 combines with J gene TRBJ1-4, with a possible D match to TRBD1 (6 bases). V gave up 4 bases and J gave up 7 bases, with 14 bases separating them. Germline lookup yields CDR1 SGHDT and CDR2 YYEEEE. CDR3 length: 14 amino acids. CDR3 sequence (DNA): TGTGCCAGCAGCCCAGACAGGATGGGTGAAAAACTGTTTTTT. Translated, it gives CASSPDRMGEKLFF. The full variable domain, with the rest looked up from reference TRBV5-6 and TRBJ1-4, is DAGVTQSPTHLIKTRGQQVTLRCSPKSGHDTVSWYQQALGQGPQFIFQYYEEEERQRGNFPDRFSGHQFPNYSSELNVNALLLGDSALYLCASSPDRMGEKLFFGSGTQLSVL.

The chain is built from TRBV6-1 and TRBJ2-7, with TRBD1 identical over 7 bases. V lost 6 bases, J lost 0 bases, and 8 bases stayed unmatched. This CDR3 is built from 15 residues. Germline values: CDR1 MNHNS, CDR2 SASEGT. DNA for the CDR3: TGTGCCAGCAGGATGACAGGGCCCACCTCCTACGAGCAGTACTTC. It codes for CASRMTGPTSYEQYF.

The rearrangement uses TRBV6-5 and TRBJ1-4, with D maybe TRBD1 (6 bases). V dropped 6 bases and J dropped 2 bases, with 10 bases sitting between them. The V gene's germline CDR1 is MNHEY and CDR2 SVGAGI. The CDR3 is made up of 14 amino acids. This chain's CDR3 is CASSARGTNEKLFF. In DNA form, the CDR3 reads TGTGCCAGCAGCGCCAGGGGTACTAATGAAAAACTGTTTTTT.

The genes are TRBV27 and TRBJ1-5; 8 bases agree with TRBD1. From germline, CDR1 is MNHEY and CDR2 SMNVEV (reference sequence). CDR3 length: 14 residues. V gave up 4 bases and J gave up 5 bases; unmatched junction bases: 4. The CDR3 protein is CASSSHRGDQPQHF. Here the CDR3 DNA reads TGTGCCAGCAGTTCCCACAGGGGGGATCAGCCCCAGCATTTT.